The 20 T cell receptor beta chains in this list originate from one sample, sequenced in a study of T-cell reconstitution after alpha-beta-depleted transplantation in children. Unique molecular identifiers were incorporated during preparation of the TCRbeta library. TCRdb fed the PCR reads into MiXCR, producing one record per CDR3 protein. Of roughly 400,000 distinct CDR3 sequences in the sample, around two fifths were seen once. The material was PBMCs, obtained before TCRalphabeta/CD19-depleted stem cell transplant. The receptor set was obtained from a girl aged 2 to 9 with aplastic anemia, due to receive a stem cell transplant.

This clonotype was found many times. J is TRBJ2-3 and V is TRBV20-1, with D possibly being TRBD1 (6 bases). Germline V gene data show CDR1 as DFQATT and CDR2 as SNEGSKA (reference sequence). The CDR3 length is 18 residues. With 0 bases removed from V and 0 bases from J, the gap between germline ends came to 19 bases. The CDR3 protein is CSARDPEPRDISTDTQYF. DNA for the CDR3: TGCAGTGCTAGAGATCCGGAACCCAGGGACATTAGCACAGATACGCAGTATTTT.

This clonotype was counted a single time. The chain recombines TRBV30 with TRBJ2-2; D might be TRBD1 (5 bases). The length of the CDR3 is 15 residues. Trimming stripped 5 bases from V and 8 bases from J, with 21 bases between. The V gene's germline CDR1 is GTSNPN and CDR2 SVGIG (reference sequence). The CDR3 nucleotides read TGTGCCTGGGACAGAGCACCGGTTCGTGTTGGGGAGCTGTTTTTT. Its protein is CAWDRAPVRVGELFF.

This clonotype was detected many times. This chain joins TRBV5-1 and TRBJ2-5; D possibly uses TRBD1 or TRBD2 (5 bases each). Germline CDR1 reads SGHRS; CDR2 reads YFSETQ. The CDR3 length is 14 residues. With 0 bases removed from V and 4 bases from J, the gap between germline ends came to 10 bases. Here the CDR3 reads CASSLVAGTETQYF. CDR3 in DNA: TGCGCCAGCAGCTTGGTAGCAGGGACAGAGACCCAGTACTTC.

The chain carries TRBV12-3 or TRBV12-4 and TRBJ1-4; no reliable D call. The V end was cut by 6 bases, the J end by 11 bases, with 16 bases between. CDR3 size: 13 residues. The CDR3 sequence is CASREDRSRKLFF. In DNA, the CDR3 is TGTGCCAGCAGGGAGGACCGCTCTCGGAAACTGTTTTTT.

CDR3 residues: CASSIWGESGANVLTF. Here the CDR3 DNA reads TGTGCCAGCAGCATATGGGGGGAATCTGGGGCCAACGTCCTGACTTTC. The V and J genes are TRBV7-8 and TRBJ2-6, with D possibly being TRBD2 (6 bases). Trimming cost V 5 bases and J 1 base, with 12 bases left between them. This CDR3 contains 16 residues. Germline lookup yields CDR1 SGHVS and CDR2 FQNEAQ. Together with reference TRBV7-8 and TRBJ2-6, the CDR3 gives the full variable domain: GAGVSQSPRYKVAKRGQDVALRCDPISGHVSLFWYQQALGQGPEFLTYFQNEAQLDKSGLPSDRFFAERPEGSVSTLKIQRTQQEDSAVYLCASSIWGESGANVLTFGAGSRLTVL.

This clonotype was picked up one time. The DNA for the CDR3 is TGTGCCAGCAGCTATCTTGAAGAGACCCAGTACTTC. The encoded protein is CASSYLEETQYF. The genes are TRBV27 and TRBJ2-5, with unresolved D. The CDR3 runs to 12 residues. CDR1 and CDR2 (germline): MNHEY, SMNVEV (reference sequence). Between the trimmed V and J ends, which lost 6 bases and 3 bases, there was a span of 8 bases.

The gene calls are TRBV5-1 and TRBJ1-1; weak D call: TRBD1 (5 bases). The ends were cut back, 1 base at V and 2 bases at J, with 12 bases in the middle. Germline loops: CDR1 SGHRS, CDR2 YFSETQ. CDR3 size: 15 residues. The CDR3 sequence: CASSLRDSPNTEAFF. CDR3 sequence (DNA): TGCGCCAGCAGCTTGCGTGACAGCCCCAACACTGAAGCTTTCTTT.

The chain links TRBV7-9 to TRBJ2-3; D gene uncertain. The V end was cut by 5 bases, the J end by 0 bases, with 15 bases between. The germline V gene encodes CDR1 SEHNR and CDR2 FQNEAQ (reference sequence). This CDR3 spans 16 amino acids. CDR3 nucleotides: TGTGCCAGCAGCAGTCGACACACACCTAGCACAGATACGCAGTATTTT. Protein product: CASSSRHTPSTDTQYF.

V gene TRBV24-1 combines with J gene TRBJ2-1; tentatively, D is TRBD2 (6 bases). The CDR3 totals 16 residues. V was cut by 0 bases and J by 6 bases, with 14 bases left in between. Germline-derived CDR1 and CDR2 are KGHDR and SFDVKD. CDR3 nucleotide sequence: TGTGCCACCAGTGATTTGCAAGGCGGGACTTCCAATGAGCAGTTCTTC. Its translation: CATSDLQGGTSNEQFF.

The chain uses TRBV2 and TRBJ2-3; D remains ambiguous. This CDR3 is 13 amino acids long. The V and J ends lost 7 bases and 2 bases respectively, with 10 bases between them. Germline-derived CDR1 and CDR2 are SNHLY and FYNNEI. For the CDR3, the DNA is TGTGCCAGCAACGGGTTGCCCACAGATACGCAGTATTTT. It encodes CASNGLPTDTQYF.

The chain joins TRBV20-1 to TRBJ2-3; D may be TRBD1 or TRBD2 (6 bases each). Germline loops: CDR1 DFQATT, CDR2 SNEGSKA (reference sequence). V was cut by 1 base and J by 4 bases, with 12 bases left in between. CDR3 length equals 14 residues. In DNA form, the CDR3 reads TGCAGTGCTAGAGTTGAGGGGGGCCCAGATACGCAGTATTTT. It is translated as CSARVEGGPDTQYF.

This chain joins TRBV9 and TRBJ2-7, with D perhaps TRBD2 (5 bases). The germline V gene encodes CDR1 SGDLS and CDR2 YYNGEE. The CDR3 runs to 15 residues. Deletions cut 3 bases from V and 0 bases from J, with 13 bases between. The chain's CDR3 is CASSASSTFSYEQYF. The CDR3 bases are TGTGCCAGCAGCGCTAGCTCCACATTCTCCTACGAGCAGTACTTC.

This clonotype was observed at least ten times. The CDR3 bases are TGTGCCAGCAGCTTAGGAGCCTGGGACAACCGGCTGTTTTTT. As protein: CASSLGAWDNRLFF. The rearrangement uses TRBV7-9 and TRBJ1-4; a weak D match, TRBD1 (6 bases). This CDR3 region has 14 residues. Germline loops: CDR1 SEHNR, CDR2 FQNEAQ (reference sequence). V lost 1 base to trimming and J lost 14 bases, with 17 bases between them. Drawing the rest from reference TRBV7-9 and TRBJ1-4, the complete variable domain is DTGVSQNPRHKITKRGQNVTFRCDPISEHNRLYWYRQTLGQGPEFLTYFQNEAQLEKSRLLSDRFSAERPKGSFSTLEIQRTEQGDSAMYLCASSLGAWDNRLFFGSGTQLSVL.

There are many counts of this clonotype. The chain uses TRBV4-1 and TRBJ2-1; 9 bases line up with TRBD2. The V gene's germline CDR1 is MGHRA and CDR2 YSYEKL. The CDR3 length is 15 residues. Trimming removed 3 bases from V and 2 bases from J; junction bases left unmatched: 2. CDR3 DNA sequence: TGCGCCAGCAGCCAGCGGGGGGGCGCCTACAATGAGCAGTTCTTC. Its protein is CASSQRGGAYNEQFF.

The chain recombines TRBV29-1 with TRBJ1-1, with D possibly matching TRBD1 (6 bases). Trimming took 7 bases from V and 1 from J, leaving 19 bases between them. Germline CDR1 and CDR2: SQVTM and ANQGSEA. The CDR3 runs to 15 residues. The CDR3 protein is CSAQGAGGANTEAFF. The CDR3, as DNA: TGCAGCGCCCAAGGGGCGGGGGGCGCGAACACTGAAGCTTTCTTT.

The gene calls are TRBV11-2 and TRBJ2-5; D may be TRBD1 or TRBD2 (6 bases each). The CDR3 is 16 amino acids. Germline V gives CDR1 SGHAT, CDR2 FQNNGV. The V end was cut by 5 bases, the J end by 5 bases, with 21 bases between. CDR3 sequence: CASSPPPLTGRETQYF. As DNA, the CDR3 is TGTGCCAGCAGCCCACCGCCCCTAACAGGGAGGGAGACCCAGTACTTC.

This clonotype was counted many times. The CDR3 protein is CASSTAGVRYNEQFF. CDR3 nucleotides: TGTGCCAGCAGTACAGCGGGAGTGAGGTACAATGAGCAGTTCTTC. The V call is TRBV6-1, the J call TRBJ2-1, with 8 nucleotides matching TRBD2. Germline V lookup: CDR1 MNHNS, CDR2 SASEGT. Trimming took 5 bases from V and 4 from J; bases not matched to a gene: 7. CDR3 length equals 15 residues.

This clonotype was counted only a few times. This rearrangement joins TRBV5-1 to TRBJ1-4; the D is unclear. The CDR3 loop spans 15 amino acids. Germline V CDR1 and CDR2: SGHRS, YFSETQ. Trimming cost V 4 bases and J 7 bases, with 17 bases left between them. CDR3 nucleotide sequence: TGCGCCAGCAGCGCGGGATCCTACGGTGGTGAAAAACTGTTTTTT. It codes for CASSAGSYGGEKLFF.

The rearrangement joins TRBV7-8 to TRBJ2-1, with no clear D. This CDR3 is built from 14 residues. The germline gives CDR1 SGHVS, CDR2 FQNEAQ. Trimming took off 5 bases at V and 5 bases at J, with 13 bases between the two ends. Here the CDR3 reads CASSQGTGNNEQFF. The CDR3 DNA follows: TGTGCCAGCAGCCAAGGTACTGGGAACAATGAGCAGTTCTTC.

This clonotype occurred a few times. The chain is built from TRBV25-1 and TRBJ1-4; 7 bases match TRBD1. V trimming: 1 base; J trimming: 5 bases; junction bases outside the gene matches: 4. This CDR3 has 15 amino acids. Germline CDR1 is MGHDK and CDR2 is SYGVNS. Written as DNA, the CDR3 is TGTGCCAGCAGTGAATTTACAGGGGTGAATGAAAAACTGTTTTTT. Protein product: CASSEFTGVNEKLFF.